The following is a T cell receptor (beta chain) sequence with its context. Its antigen is unknown. This entry belongs to a study of cytomegalovirus exposure and HLA in healthy donors. Study findings and constraints: A likely sequencing artifact accounted for one observed cluster of highly shared sequence variants. Links to common viral pathogens appeared, in a later analysis, for several of the most significant clusters. Some TCR beta chains (roughly 150 of them) were listed as cytomegalovirus-associated.

The CDR3 runs to 18 residues. CDR1 is SNHLY and CDR2 is FYNNEI in the germline V gene. V gave up 7 bases and J gave up 3 bases; unmatched junction bases: 18. PCR employed 60 Vbeta and 13 Jbeta primers. Sequencing used immunoSEQ multiplex PCR; TCRdb keeps in-frame clones, though not all of them. The sample includes around 150,000 clones, 70% to 80% of them seen just once. The sequence was collected from a young man in good health and CMV-seronegative. The source material was PBMCs. V is TRBV2 and J is TRBJ1-1, with TRBD1 identical over 9 bases. In DNA, the CDR3 is TGTGCCAGCACCCCTCGTCGAGGGACAGGGTATTCGGACACTGAAGCTTTCTTT. It encodes CASTPRRGTGYSDTEAFF.